This T cell receptor (beta chain) appears in the sequencing data of a study of siplizumab effects on memory and regulatory T cells. Study-level results: Naive T cells appeared more varied than memory cells and looked like key alloresponse contributors.

V was cut by 3 bases and J by 4 bases, with 9 bases left in between. This CDR3 contains 13 residues. Looked up from germline, CDR1 is WNHNN and CDR2 is SYGVQD (reference sequence). Per sample, 100,000 or so TCR templates underwent assay. Here immunoSEQ multiplex PCR was the method, and the copy in TCRdb shows in-frame clones only, minus some. The table includes some 99,000 clones, around 92% detected once. A single count supports this clone. Its target is not known. The sample taken for sequencing was Tregs sorted from blood. The clonotype comes from a human donor in good health. The chain employs TRBV10-1 and TRBJ1-1, with D hard to call. The DNA of the CDR3 is TGCGCCAGCAGTGAAGGAGGGTTCACTGAAGCTTTCTTT. Amino acid sequence: CASSEGGFTEAFF.